The clone carrying this TCR beta chain was recorded a few times. Antigen: not known. The data were obtained in a study of response to subunit inactivated influenza vaccine. Overall study findings and caveats: Only a handful of new T cells, the authors suggested, are recruited with each seasonal influenza vaccination.

TCRdb recomputed calls from the RT-PCR reads with MiXCR, one row per CDR3 protein. The table shows 650,000 or so distinct CDR3 sequences, with less than 15% occurring only once. With 4 bases clipped from V and 1 base from J, the junction kept 6 bases outside the gene matches. Germline V lookup: CDR1 MNHNS, CDR2 SASEGT. The CDR3 contains 16 residues. The sequenced sample was PBMCs from blood, obtained 14 to 15 days before vaccination. The clonotype was recovered from a man between 45 and 60 years old who received an inactivated influenza vaccine. The chain joins TRBV6-1 to TRBJ1-1, with 10 positions matching TRBD1. CDR3 loop: CASSGLGTGENTEAFF. The CDR3 DNA follows: TGTGCCAGCAGTGGACTCGGGACAGGGGAGAACACTGAAGCTTTCTTT.